This TCR beta chain was recovered during a study of blood T cell repertoires in COVID-19. Turning to the study itself: PBMCs, B-cell-depleted T cells, or T cells provided the cDNA or gDNA that made up the material.

This CDR3 is 11 amino acids long. Germline lookup yields CDR1 LNHDA and CDR2 SQIVND (reference sequence). Enrollees, about 18 to 95 years old, lived in 24 US areas. Authors' analysis steps: Amplification with reference gene primers provided the estimates of nucleated cell counts. Using immunoSEQ multiplex PCR, the repertoire was profiled, and TCRdb retains in-frame clones only, with some absent. That table gives V, J and clone size, and the DNA gave D and trimming. The sample consists of 300,000 to 350,000 clones, approximately 83% of them appearing once. This clone was seen a handful of times. The rearrangement uses TRBV19 and TRBJ1-1; possibly TRBD1 for D (6 bases). This TCR was recovered from a woman aged 40 to 49 with acute COVID-19. Sequenced sample: PBMCs or T cells enriched from blood (not recorded which). The CDR3 bases are TGTGCTACAGGGACGAACACTGAAGCTTTCTTT. Its protein is CATGTNTEAFF.